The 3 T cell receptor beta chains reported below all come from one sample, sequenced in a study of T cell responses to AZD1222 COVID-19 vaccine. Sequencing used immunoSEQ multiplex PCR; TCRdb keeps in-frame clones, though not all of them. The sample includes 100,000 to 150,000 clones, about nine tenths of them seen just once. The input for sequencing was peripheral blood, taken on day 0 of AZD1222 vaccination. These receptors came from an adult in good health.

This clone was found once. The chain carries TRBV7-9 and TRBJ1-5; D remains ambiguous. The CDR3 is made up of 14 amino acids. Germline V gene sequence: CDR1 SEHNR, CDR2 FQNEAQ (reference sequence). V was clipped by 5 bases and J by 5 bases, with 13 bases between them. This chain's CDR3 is CASSPNNYHQPQHF. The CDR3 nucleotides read TGTGCCAGCAGCCCAAACAATTATCATCAGCCCCAGCATTTT.

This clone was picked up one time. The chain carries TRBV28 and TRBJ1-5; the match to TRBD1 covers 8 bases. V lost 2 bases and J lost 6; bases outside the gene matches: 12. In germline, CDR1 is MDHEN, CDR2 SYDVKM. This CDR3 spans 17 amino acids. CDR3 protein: CASSLIGQGATGQPQHF. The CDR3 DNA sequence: TGTGCCAGCAGTTTAATTGGGCAGGGGGCAACTGGTCAGCCCCAGCATTTT.

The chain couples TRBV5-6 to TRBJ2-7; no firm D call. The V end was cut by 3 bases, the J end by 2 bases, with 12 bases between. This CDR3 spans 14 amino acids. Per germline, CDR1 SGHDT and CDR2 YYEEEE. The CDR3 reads CASSSIGVPYEQYF. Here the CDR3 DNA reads TGTGCCAGCAGCTCGATTGGGGTACCCTACGAGCAGTACTTC.